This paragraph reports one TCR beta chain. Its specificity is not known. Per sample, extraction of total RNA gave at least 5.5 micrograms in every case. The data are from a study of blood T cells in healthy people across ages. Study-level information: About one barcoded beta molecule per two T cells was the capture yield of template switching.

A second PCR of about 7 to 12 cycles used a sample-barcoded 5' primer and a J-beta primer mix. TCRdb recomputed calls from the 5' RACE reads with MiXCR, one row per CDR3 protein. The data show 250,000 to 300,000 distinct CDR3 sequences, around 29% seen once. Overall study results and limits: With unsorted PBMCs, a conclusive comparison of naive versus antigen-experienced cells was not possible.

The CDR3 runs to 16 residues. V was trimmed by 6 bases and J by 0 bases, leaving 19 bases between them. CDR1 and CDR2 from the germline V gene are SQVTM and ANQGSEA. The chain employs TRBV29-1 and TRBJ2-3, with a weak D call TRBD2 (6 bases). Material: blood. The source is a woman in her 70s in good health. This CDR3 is CSVTLLAGTSTDTQYF. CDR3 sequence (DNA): TGCAGCGTGACCCTGTTGGCGGGGACTAGCACAGATACGCAGTATTTT.